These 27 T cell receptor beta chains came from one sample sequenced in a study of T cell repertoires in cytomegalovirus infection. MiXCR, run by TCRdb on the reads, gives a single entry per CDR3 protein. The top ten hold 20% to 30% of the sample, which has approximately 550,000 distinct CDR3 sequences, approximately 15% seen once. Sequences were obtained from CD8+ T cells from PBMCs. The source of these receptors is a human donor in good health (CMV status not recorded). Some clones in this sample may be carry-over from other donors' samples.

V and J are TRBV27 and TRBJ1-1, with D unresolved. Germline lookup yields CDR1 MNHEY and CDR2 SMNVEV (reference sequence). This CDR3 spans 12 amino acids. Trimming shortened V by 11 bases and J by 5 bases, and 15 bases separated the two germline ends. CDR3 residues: CAPKGGVTEAFF. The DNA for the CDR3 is TGTGCCCCCAAGGGTGGGGTGACTGAAGCTTTCTTT.

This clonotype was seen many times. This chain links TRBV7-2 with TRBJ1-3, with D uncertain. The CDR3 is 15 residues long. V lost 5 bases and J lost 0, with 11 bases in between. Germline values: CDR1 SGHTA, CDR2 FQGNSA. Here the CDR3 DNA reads TGTGCCAGCAGCCCTATAGGGAGCTCTGGAAACACCATATATTTT. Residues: CASSPIGSSGNTIYF.

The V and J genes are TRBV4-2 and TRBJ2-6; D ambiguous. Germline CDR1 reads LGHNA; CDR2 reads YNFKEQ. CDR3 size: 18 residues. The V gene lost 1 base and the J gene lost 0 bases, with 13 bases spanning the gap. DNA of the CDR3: TGTGCCAGCAGCCAAGTCGGTCCGAGGATCTCTGGGGCCAACGTCCTGACTTTC. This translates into CASSQVGPRISGANVLTF.

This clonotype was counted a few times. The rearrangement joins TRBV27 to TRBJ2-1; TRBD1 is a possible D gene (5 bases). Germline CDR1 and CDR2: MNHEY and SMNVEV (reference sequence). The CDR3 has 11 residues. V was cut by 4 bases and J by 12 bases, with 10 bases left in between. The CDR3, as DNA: TGTGCCAGCAGTTCTACAGGAGTGCAGTTCTTC. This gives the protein CASSSTGVQFF.

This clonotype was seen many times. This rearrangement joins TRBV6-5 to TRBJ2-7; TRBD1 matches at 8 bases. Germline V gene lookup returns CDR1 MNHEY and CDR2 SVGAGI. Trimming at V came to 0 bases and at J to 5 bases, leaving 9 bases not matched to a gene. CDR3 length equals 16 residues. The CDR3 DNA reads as TGTGCCAGCAGTTACTCCACGGGACAGGTTCTGAACGAGCAGTACTTC. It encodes CASSYSTGQVLNEQYF.

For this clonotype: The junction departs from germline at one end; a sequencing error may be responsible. CDR3 sequence (DNA): TGTGCCAGCAGCCCTAGGACCCAAATTTACGTGCAGTACTTC. This encodes CASSPRTQIYVQYF. The rearrangement joins TRBV4-2 to TRBJ2-7; no clear D gene. The germline gives CDR1 LGHNA, CDR2 YNFKEQ. The CDR3 has 14 residues.

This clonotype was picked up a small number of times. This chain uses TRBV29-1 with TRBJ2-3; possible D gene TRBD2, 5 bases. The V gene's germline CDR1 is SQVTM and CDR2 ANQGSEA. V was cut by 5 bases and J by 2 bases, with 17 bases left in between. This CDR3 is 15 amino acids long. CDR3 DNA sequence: TGCAGCGTTTTTGGACCGGGAACCACCACAGATACGCAGTATTTT. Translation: CSVFGPGTTTDTQYF.

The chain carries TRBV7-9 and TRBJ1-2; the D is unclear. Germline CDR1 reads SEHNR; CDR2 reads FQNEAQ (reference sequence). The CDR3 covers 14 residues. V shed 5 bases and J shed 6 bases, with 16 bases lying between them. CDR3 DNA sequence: TGTGCCAGCAGCCCGCTCCAGGCCACCGATGGCTACACCTTC. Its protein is CASSPLQATDGYTF.

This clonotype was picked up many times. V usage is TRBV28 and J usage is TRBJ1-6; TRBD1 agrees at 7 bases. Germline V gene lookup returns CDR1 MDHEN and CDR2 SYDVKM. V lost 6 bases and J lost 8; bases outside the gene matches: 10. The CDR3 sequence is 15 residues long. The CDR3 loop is CASRNNRDSDSPLHF. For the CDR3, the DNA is TGTGCCAGCAGGAACAACCGGGACAGTGATTCACCCCTCCACTTT.

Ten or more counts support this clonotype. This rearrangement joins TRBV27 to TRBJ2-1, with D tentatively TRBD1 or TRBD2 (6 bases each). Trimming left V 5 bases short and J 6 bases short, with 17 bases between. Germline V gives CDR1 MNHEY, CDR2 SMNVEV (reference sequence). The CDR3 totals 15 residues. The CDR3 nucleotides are TGTGCCAGCAGTCGAGGGGGGATGGCAGGCAATGAGCAGTTCTTC. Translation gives CASSRGGMAGNEQFF.

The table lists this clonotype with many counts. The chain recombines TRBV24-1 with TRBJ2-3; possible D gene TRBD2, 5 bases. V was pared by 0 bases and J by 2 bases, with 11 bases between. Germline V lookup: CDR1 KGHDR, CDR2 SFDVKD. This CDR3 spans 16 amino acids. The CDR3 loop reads CATSDLEGLATDTQYF. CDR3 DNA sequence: TGTGCCACCAGTGATTTGGAGGGATTGGCCACAGATACGCAGTATTTT.

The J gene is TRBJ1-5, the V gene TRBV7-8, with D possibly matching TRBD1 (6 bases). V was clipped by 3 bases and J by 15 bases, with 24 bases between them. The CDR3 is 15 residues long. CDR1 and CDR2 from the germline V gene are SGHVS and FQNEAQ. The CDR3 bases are TGTGCCAGCAGCTTGGCCGGGGGCGGCAATCAGCCCACGCATTTT. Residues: CASSLAGGGNQPTHF.

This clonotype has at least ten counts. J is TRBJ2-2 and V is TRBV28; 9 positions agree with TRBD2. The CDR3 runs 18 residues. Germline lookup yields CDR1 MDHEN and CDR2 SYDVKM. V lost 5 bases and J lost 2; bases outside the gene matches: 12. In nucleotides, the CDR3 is TGTGCCAGCAGTCCCCCCCCCGAGCGGGAGGTTAACACCGGGGAGCTGTTTTTT. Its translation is CASSPPPEREVNTGELFF.

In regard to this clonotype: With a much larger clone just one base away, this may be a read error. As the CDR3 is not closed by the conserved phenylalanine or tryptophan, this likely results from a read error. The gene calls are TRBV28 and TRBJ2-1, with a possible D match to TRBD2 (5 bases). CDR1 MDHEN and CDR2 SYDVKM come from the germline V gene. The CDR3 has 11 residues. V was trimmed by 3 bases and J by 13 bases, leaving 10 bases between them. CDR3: CASSFGVDQFV. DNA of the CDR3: TGTGCCAGCAGTTTCGGGGTTGATCAGTTCGTC.

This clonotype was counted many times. CDR3 protein: CASSLSAPDTQYF. The CDR3 nucleotides read TGTGCCAGCAGTTTATCAGCCCCAGATACGCAGTATTTT. The chain links TRBV27 to TRBJ2-3, with D uncertain. Germline V gene data show CDR1 as MNHEY and CDR2 as SMNVEV (reference sequence). The CDR3 extends over 13 amino acids. V lost 0 bases to trimming and J lost 4 bases, with 5 bases between them.

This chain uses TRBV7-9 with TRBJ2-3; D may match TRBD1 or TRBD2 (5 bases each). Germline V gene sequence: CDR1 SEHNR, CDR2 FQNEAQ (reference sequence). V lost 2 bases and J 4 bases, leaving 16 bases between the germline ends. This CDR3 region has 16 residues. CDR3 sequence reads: CASSLLTAGDPDTQYF. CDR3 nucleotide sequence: TGTGCCAGCAGCTTACTAACTGCCGGGGACCCAGATACGCAGTATTTT.

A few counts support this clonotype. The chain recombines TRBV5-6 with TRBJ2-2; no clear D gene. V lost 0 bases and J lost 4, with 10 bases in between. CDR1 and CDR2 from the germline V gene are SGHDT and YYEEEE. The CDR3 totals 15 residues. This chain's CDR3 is CASSLDTSGTGELFF. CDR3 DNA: TGTGCCAGCAGCTTGGACACTTCAGGCACCGGGGAGCTGTTTTTT.

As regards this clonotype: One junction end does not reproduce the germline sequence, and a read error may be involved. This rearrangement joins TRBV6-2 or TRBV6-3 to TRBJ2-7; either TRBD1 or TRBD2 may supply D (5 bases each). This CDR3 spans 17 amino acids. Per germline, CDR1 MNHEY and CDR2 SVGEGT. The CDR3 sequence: CASIYSSRSAGICEQYF. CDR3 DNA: TGTGCCAGCATTTACTCTAGCAGATCGGCAGGGATTTGCGAGCAGTACTTC.

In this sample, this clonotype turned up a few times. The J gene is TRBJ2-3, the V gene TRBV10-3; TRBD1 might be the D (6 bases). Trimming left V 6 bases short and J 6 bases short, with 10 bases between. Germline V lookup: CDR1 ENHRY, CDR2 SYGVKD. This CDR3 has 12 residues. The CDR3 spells CAISRGADTQYF. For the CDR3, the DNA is TGTGCCATCAGCAGGGGAGCCGATACGCAGTATTTT.

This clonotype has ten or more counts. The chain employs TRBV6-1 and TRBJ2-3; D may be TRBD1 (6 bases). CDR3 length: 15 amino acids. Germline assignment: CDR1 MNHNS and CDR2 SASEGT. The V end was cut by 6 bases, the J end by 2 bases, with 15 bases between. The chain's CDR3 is CASRGDTSHTDTQYF. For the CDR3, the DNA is TGTGCCAGCAGGGGGGACACCTCTCACACAGATACGCAGTATTTT.

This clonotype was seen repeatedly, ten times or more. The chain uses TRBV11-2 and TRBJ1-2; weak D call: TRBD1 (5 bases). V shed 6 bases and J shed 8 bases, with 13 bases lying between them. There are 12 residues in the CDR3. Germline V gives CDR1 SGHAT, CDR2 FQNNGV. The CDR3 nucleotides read TGTGCCAGCAGTGCAGGGAAATCCGGCTACACCTTC. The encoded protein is CASSAGKSGYTF. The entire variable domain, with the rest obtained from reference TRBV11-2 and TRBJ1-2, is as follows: EAGVAQSPRYKIIEKRQSVAFWCNPISGHATLYWYQQILGQGPKLLIQFQNNGVVDDSQLPKDRFSAERLKGVDSTLKIQPAKLEDSAVYLCASSAGKSGYTFGSGTRLTVV.

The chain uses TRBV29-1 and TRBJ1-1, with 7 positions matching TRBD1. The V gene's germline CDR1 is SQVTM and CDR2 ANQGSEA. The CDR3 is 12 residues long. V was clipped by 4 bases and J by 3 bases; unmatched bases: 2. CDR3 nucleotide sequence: TGCAGCGTTGCAGGGGGAGACACTGAAGCTTTCTTT. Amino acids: CSVAGGDTEAFF.

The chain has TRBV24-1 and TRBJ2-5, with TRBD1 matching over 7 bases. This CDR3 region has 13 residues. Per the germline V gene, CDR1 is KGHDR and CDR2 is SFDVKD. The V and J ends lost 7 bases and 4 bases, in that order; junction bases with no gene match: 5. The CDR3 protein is CATRKTGAETQYF. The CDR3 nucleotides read TGTGCCACCAGGAAAACAGGGGCAGAGACCCAGTACTTC.

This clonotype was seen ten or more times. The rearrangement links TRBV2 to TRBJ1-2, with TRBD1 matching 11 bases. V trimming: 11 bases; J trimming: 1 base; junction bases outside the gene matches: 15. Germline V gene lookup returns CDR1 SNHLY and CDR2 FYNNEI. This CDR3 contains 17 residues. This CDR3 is CALSSRTGGDFNYGYTF. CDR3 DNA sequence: TGTGCCCTCAGCAGCCGGACAGGGGGCGATTTTAACTATGGCTACACCTTC.

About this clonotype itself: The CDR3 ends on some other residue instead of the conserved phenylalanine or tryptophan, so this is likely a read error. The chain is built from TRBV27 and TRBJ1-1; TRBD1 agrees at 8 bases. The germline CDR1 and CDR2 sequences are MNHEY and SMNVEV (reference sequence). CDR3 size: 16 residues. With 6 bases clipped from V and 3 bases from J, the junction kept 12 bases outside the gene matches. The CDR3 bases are TGTGCCAGCAGCCCCCCCCAGGGGGCGTTGGACACTGAAGCTTTCCTT. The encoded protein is CASSPPQGALDTEAFL.

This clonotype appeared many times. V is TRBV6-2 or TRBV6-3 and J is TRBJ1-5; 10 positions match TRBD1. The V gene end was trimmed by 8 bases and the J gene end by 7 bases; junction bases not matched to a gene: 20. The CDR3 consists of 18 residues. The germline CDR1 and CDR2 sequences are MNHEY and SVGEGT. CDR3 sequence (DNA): TGTGCCAGCGTCCCGGGCCCCAGGACAGGGGGTCCCAACCAGCCCCAGCATTTT. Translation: CASVPGPRTGGPNQPQHF.

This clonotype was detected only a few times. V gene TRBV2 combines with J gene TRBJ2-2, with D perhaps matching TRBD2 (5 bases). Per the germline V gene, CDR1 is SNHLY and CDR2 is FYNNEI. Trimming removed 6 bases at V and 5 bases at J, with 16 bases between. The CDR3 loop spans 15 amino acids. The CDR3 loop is CASRETKEQTGELFF. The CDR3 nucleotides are TGTGCCAGCAGAGAGACTAAAGAACAGACCGGGGAGCTGTTTTTT.